The present T cell receptor (beta chain) was sequenced within a study of blood T cell repertoires in COVID-19. Study at large: The cDNA or gDNA used as material had been derived from T cells, B-cell-depleted T cells, or PBMCs.

The protocol was immunoSEQ multiplex PCR, while the TCRdb copy is restricted to in-frame clones and leaves out a portion. The sample gives some 240,000 clones, about four fifths of which show up once; 1.5% is in the top ten. Trimming at V came to 0 bases and at J to 1 base, leaving 10 bases not matched to a gene. This CDR3 has 18 amino acids. Germline CDR1 is LGHDT and CDR2 is YNNKEL (reference sequence). This clone was seen more than once but under ten times. Specimen: peripheral blood. This chain uses TRBV3-1 (or the pseudogene TRBV3-2) with TRBJ2-5; 8 bases fit TRBD2. The receptor was isolated from a woman between 35 and 50 years old who had recovered from COVID-19. This CDR3 is CASSQDSSASGPQETQYF. The CDR3 DNA reads as TGTGCCAGCAGCCAAGATTCGTCGGCTAGCGGGCCCCAAGAGACCCAGTACTTC.